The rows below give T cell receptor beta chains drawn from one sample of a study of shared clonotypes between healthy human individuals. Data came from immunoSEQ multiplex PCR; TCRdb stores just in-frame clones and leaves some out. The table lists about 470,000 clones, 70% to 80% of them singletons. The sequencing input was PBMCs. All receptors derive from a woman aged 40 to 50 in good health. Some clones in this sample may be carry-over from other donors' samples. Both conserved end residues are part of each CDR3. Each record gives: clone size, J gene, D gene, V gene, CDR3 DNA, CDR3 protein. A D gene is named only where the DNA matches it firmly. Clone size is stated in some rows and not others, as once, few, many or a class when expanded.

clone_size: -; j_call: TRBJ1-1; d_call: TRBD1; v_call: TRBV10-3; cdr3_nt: TGTGCCATCAGACTACTGCAGGGGGCGGATGGGAACACTGAAGCTTTCTTT; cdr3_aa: CAIRLLQGADGNTEAFF
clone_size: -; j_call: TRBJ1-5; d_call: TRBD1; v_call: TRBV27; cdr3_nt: TGTGCCAGCAGTTCCGGGACAGGGTATCAGCCCCAGCATTTT; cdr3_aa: CASSSGTGYQPQHF
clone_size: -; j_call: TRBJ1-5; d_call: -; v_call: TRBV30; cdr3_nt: TGTGCCTGGAGTCCCAATCCGAGGCAGCCCCAGCATTTT; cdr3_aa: CAWSPNPRQPQHF
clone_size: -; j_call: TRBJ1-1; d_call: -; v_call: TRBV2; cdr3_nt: TGTGCCAGCAGTGGTGGCGTTAACACTGAAGCTTTCTTT; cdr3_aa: CASSGGVNTEAFF
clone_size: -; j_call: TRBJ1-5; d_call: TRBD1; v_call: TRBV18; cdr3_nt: TGTGCCAGCTCACCCGGGACAGGATATCAGCCCCAGCATTTT; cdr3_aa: CASSPGTGYQPQHF
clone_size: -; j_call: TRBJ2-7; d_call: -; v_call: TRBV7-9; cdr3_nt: TGTGCCAGCAGCTTACCGGGACTCCACTACGAGCAGTACTTC; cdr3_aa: CASSLPGLHYEQYF
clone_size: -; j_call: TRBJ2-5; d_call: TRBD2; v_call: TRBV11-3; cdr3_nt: TGTGCCAGCAGCTCGGGACTAGCGGGATTTGGAGAGACCCAGTACTTC; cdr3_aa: CASSSGLAGFGETQYF
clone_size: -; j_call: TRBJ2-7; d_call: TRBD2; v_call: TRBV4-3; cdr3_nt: TGCGCCAGCAGCCAAGGGGAGGGATCGGGCTACGAGCAGTACTTC; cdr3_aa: CASSQGEGSGYEQYF
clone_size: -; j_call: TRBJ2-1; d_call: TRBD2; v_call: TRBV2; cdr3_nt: TGTGCCAGAAGTGACACTAGCGGGAGGGCCGAGGAACAAGACAATGAGCAGTTCTTC; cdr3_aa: CARSDTSGRAEEQDNEQFF
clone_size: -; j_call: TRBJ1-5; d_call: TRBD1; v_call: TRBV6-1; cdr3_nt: TGTGCCAGCAGGGGTGGGACAGTCAGCCATCAGCCCCAGCATTTT; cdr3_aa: CASRGGTVSHQPQHF
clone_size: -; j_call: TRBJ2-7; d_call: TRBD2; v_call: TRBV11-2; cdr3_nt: TGTGCCAGCAGCCCGGATAGTAGCGGGAGGGTTCCGGGCGAGCAGTACTTC; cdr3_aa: CASSPDSSGRVPGEQYF
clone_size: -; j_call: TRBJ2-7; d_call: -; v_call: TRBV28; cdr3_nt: TGTGCCAGCAGTTTGTCACAGGCCTCCTACGAGCAGTACTTC; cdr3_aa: CASSLSQASYEQYF
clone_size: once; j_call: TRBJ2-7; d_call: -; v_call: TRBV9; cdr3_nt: TGTGCCAGCAGCTCCCGACCAACCTACGAGCAGTACTTC; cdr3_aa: CASSSRPTYEQYF
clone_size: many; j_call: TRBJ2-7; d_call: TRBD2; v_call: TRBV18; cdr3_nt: TGTGCCAGCTCACCACCTACTAGCGGGACCTACGAGCAGTACTTC; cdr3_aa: CASSPPTSGTYEQYF
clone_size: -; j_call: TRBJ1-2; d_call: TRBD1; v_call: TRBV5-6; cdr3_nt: TGTGCCAGCAGCCCCCTACAGGGGACCTATGGCTACACCTTC; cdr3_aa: CASSPLQGTYGYTF
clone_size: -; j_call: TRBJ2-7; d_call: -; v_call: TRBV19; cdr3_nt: TGTGCCAGTGGGGGTATTCTTGGCTACGAGCAGTACTTC; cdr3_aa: CASGGILGYEQYF
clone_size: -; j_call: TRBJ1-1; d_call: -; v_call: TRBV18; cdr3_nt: TGTGCCAGCTCACCAGAGGAAGGGTTGAACACTGAAGCTTTCTTT; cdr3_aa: CASSPEEGLNTEAFF
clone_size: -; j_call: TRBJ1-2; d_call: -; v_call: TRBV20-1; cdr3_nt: TGCAGTGCTCATGACACCTTCGGCTACACCTTC; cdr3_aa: CSAHDTFGYTF